This T cell receptor (beta chain) emerged from a study of blood T cell repertoires in COVID-19. In the study overall: The origin of the acute and convalescent COVID-19 samples was the United States, Italy and Spain. Sample material is recorded as cDNA or gDNA derived from T cells, B-cell-depleted T cells, or PBMCs.

Original data processing: Counts of nucleated cells, estimated from reference gene primer amplification, were obtained. Sequencing used immunoSEQ multiplex PCR; TCRdb keeps in-frame clones, though not all of them. The DNA gave D and trimming, while V, J and clone size come from that table. The sample shows some 83,000 clones, roughly 89% of them seen only once. Germline V gene sequence: CDR1 SNHLY, CDR2 FYNNEI. The V gene end was trimmed by 1 base and the J gene end by 4 bases; junction bases not matched to a gene: 7. There are 16 residues in the CDR3. The chain recombines TRBV2 with TRBJ2-4, with TRBD2 matching over 7 bases. The clonotype was recovered from a man in his forties or fifties with acute or convalescent COVID-19. The material sequenced was peripheral blood. The CDR3 DNA reads TGTGCCAGCAGTGAAGGGGAGGTGGGACTAAAAAACATTCAGTACTTC. Translation gives CASSEGEVGLKNIQYF.